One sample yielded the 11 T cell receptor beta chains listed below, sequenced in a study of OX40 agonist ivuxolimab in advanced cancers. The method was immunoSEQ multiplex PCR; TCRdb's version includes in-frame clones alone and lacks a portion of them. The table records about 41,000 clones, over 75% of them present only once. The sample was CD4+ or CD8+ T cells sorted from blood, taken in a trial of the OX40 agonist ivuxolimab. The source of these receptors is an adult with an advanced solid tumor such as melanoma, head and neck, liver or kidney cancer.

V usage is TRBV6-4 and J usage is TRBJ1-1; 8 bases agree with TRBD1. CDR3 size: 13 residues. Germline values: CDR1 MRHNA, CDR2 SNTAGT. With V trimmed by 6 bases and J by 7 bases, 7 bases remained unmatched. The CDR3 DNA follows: TGTGCCAGCAGCGGAATACAGGGGGGTGAAGCTTTCTTT. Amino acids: CASSGIQGGEAFF.

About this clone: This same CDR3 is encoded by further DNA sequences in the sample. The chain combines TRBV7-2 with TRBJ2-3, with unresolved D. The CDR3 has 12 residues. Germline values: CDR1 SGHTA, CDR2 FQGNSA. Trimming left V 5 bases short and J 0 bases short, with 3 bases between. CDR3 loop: CASSQSTDTQYF. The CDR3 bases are TGTGCCAGCAGCCAAAGCACAGATACGCAGTATTTT.

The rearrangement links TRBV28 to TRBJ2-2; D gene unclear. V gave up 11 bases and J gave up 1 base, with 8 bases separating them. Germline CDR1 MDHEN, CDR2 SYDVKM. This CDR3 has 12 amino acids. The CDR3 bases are TGTGCCGTCCAGGAGAACACCGGGGAGCTGTTTTTT. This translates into CAVQENTGELFF.

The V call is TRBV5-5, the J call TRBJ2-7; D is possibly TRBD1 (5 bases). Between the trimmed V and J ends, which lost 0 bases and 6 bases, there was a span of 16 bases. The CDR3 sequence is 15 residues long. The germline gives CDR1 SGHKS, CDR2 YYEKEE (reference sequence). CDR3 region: CASSLVSQGASEQYF. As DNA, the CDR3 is TGTGCCAGCAGCTTGGTCTCCCAGGGCGCGTCCGAGCAGTACTTC.

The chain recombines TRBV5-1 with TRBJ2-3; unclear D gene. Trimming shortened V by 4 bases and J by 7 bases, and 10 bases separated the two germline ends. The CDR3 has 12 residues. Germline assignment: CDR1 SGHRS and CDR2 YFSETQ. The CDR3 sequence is CASSASVYTQYF. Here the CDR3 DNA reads TGCGCCAGCAGCGCATCGGTTTATACGCAGTATTTT.

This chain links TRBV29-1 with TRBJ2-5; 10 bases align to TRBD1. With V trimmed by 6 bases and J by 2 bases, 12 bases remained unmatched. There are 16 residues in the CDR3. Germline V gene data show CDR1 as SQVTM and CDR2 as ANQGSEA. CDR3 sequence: CSVEGHPGQGQETQYF. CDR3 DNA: TGCAGCGTGGAGGGTCACCCGGGACAGGGGCAAGAGACCCAGTACTTC.

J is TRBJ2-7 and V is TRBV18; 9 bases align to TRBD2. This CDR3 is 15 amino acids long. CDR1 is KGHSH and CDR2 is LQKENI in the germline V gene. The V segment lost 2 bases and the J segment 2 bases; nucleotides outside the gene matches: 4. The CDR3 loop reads CASSPILAGTYEQYF. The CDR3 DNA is TGTGCCAGCTCACCAATCCTAGCGGGGACCTACGAGCAGTACTTC.

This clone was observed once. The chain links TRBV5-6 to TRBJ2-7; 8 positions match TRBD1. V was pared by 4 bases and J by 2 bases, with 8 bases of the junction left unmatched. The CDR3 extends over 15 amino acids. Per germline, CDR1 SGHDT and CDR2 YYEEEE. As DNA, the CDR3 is TGTGCCAGCAGCCGGGGACAGGCCCATGCCTACGAGCAGTACTTC. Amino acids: CASSRGQAHAYEQYF.

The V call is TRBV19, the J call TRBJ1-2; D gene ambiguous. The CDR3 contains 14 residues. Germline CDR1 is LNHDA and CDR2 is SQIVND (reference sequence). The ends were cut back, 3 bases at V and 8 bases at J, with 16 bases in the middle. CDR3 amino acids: CASSISDVHGGYTF. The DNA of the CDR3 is TGTGCCAGTAGTATTAGTGACGTACACGGCGGCTACACCTTC.

CDR3 bases: TGTGCCACCTTAGAACCCGGGTTAGAGACCCAGTACTTC. It encodes CATLEPGLETQYF. The V and J genes are TRBV6-5 and TRBJ2-5; D is uncertain. V was cut by 10 bases and J by 4 bases, with 16 bases left in between. CDR1 is MNHEY, CDR2 SVGAGI, per germline. The CDR3 consists of 13 residues.

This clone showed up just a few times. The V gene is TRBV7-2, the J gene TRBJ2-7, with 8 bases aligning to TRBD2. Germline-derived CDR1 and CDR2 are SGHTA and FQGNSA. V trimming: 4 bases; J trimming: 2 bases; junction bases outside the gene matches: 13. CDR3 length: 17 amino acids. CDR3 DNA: TGTGCCAGCAGCTCCCCCCTGGGTAGCGGGGCTACCTACGAGCAGTACTTC. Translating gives CASSSPLGSGATYEQYF.